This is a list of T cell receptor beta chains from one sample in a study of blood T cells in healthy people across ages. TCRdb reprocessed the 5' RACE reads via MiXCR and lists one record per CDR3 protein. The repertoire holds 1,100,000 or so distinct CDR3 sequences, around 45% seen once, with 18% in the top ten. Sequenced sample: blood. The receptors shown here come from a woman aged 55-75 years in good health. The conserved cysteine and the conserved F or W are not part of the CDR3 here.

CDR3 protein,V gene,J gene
ASSPRTGLVPYNEQF,TRBV27,TRBJ2-1
ASSLSPQNNSPLH,TRBV27,TRBJ1-6
ASSPGTGGTNYGYT,TRBV5-1,TRBJ1-2
ASSSLLAGTDTQY,TRBV7-9,TRBJ2-3
SARDPRQAINYGYT,TRBV20-1,TRBJ1-2
SVAAGGNEQF,TRBV29-1,TRBJ2-1
SASGSAKNIQY,TRBV20-1,TRBJ2-4
ASSSRTGIEKLF,TRBV9,TRBJ1-4
AIRSSYNAPLH,TRBV10-3,TRBJ1-6
ASSASGSFEQF,TRBV6-1,TRBJ2-1
ASSPGTTKGNEQF,TRBV7-6,TRBJ2-1
AISGGVANYGYT,TRBV10-3,TRBJ1-2
ASSGPQYYGYT,TRBV25-1,TRBJ1-2
ASSPVGYEQY,TRBV27,TRBJ2-7
SVDRGRAGIQY,TRBV29-1,TRBJ2-4
ATSSPGGSWNGYT,TRBV15,TRBJ1-2
ASSQDNRDRGGKTEAF,TRBV4-1,TRBJ1-1
ASSRSSENYEQY,TRBV7-8,TRBJ2-7
ASSLATGGDEQF,TRBV5-6,TRBJ2-1
ASSLQTPPYEQY,TRBV7-9,.
ATLQGTDTQY,TRBV28,TRBJ2-3
SVALDLHGTQY,TRBV29-1,TRBJ2-3
ASGERFSGISTDTQY,TRBV10-2,TRBJ2-3
ASSLAGTDHGYT,TRBV7-6,TRBJ1-2
ARSEGMTDTQY,TRBV3-1,TRBJ2-3
AISDPRGSNEQY,TRBV10-3,TRBJ2-7
ASSVGGPEETQY,TRBV9,TRBJ2-5
ASSPGDTSTDTQY,TRBV7-9,TRBJ2-3
AISASGPDGYT,TRBV10-3,TRBJ1-2
ASSLYGGLAGGGEQF,TRBV27,TRBJ2-1
ASSFDSGTSVY,TRBV12-3/TRBV12-4,TRBJ2-7
SAIQTPSGSREQY,TRBV20-1,TRBJ2-7
ASSLVLVLTYEQY,TRBV7-2,TRBJ2-7
ASSVESGVETQY,TRBV9,.
ASSQPGRGSYEQY,TRBV4-1,TRBJ2-7
SARDLIGYT,TRBV20-1,TRBJ1-2
ASRLYRGGRANTDTQY,TRBV28,TRBJ2-3
ASSLEGRPNEKLF,TRBV27,TRBJ1-4
SARDNGQGHGYT,TRBV20-1,TRBJ1-2
ASSAQGVLLH,TRBV7-2,TRBJ1-6
ASSQDTVSGAPTQY,TRBV4-2,TRBJ2-3
ASSPDGGMTDTQY,TRBV6-2/TRBV6-3,TRBJ2-3
ASSYGTDIQY,TRBV6-2/TRBV6-3,TRBJ2-4
SASAPGQAVEQY,TRBV20-1,TRBJ2-7
ASSYIVGTEAYEQY,TRBV6-5,.
ATSDRLAAGETQY,TRBV24-1,TRBJ2-5
SVYESGRSYEQY,TRBV29-1,TRBJ2-7
SVVTGTGGISYEQY,TRBV29-1,TRBJ2-7
ASSDNIHFRGEQF,TRBV6-4,TRBJ2-1
ASSLRETGELF,TRBV5-1,TRBJ2-2
SASPAGRGTDTQY,TRBV20-1,TRBJ2-3
ASSYSPGTSGRSYNEQF,TRBV6-5,TRBJ2-1
ASTQLGQPQH,TRBV28,TRBJ1-5
ASRRRAGPHKQF,TRBV12-3/TRBV12-4,TRBJ2-1
ASSLGGENEQF,TRBV7-3,TRBJ2-1